The 4 T cell receptor beta chains reported below all come from one sample, sequenced in a study of blood T cell repertoires in COVID-19. Sequencing was performed with immunoSEQ multiplex PCR; in TCRdb, only in-frame clones are kept and a portion is missing. This sample yields 200,000 to 250,000 clones, of which 88% are seen a single time; under 3% belongs to the top ten. Sequencing used PBMCs or T cells enriched from blood (not recorded which). Receptor source: a woman in her 30s who had recovered from COVID-19.

V usage is TRBV19 and J usage is TRBJ1-6, with no clear D. V lost 3 bases and J 5 bases, leaving 8 bases between the germline ends. The CDR3 totals 14 residues. Germline V gene sequence: CDR1 LNHDA, CDR2 SQIVND (reference sequence). The CDR3 reads CASSIASNNSPLHF. The CDR3 coding sequence is TGTGCCAGTAGTATTGCGAGTAATAATTCACCCCTCCACTTT.

The chain uses TRBV7-3 and TRBJ2-5, with D perhaps TRBD2 (6 bases). The CDR3 totals 15 residues. CDR1 SGHTA and CDR2 FQGTGA come from the germline V gene. Trimming left V 5 bases short and J 5 bases short, with 18 bases between. CDR3 bases: TGTGCCAGCAGCACCCAACCGGGGGTCGGGGAGACCCAGTACTTC. This gives the protein CASSTQPGVGETQYF.

CDR3 in amino acids: CASSSRTGNYEQYF. The CDR3, as DNA: TGTGCCAGCAGCTCCAGGACAGGGAACTACGAGCAGTACTTC. The chain is built from TRBV7-8 and TRBJ2-7; 8 bases are a match to TRBD1. The germline V gene has CDR1 SGHVS and CDR2 FQNEAQ. There are 14 residues in the CDR3. With V trimmed by 4 bases and J by 3 bases, 5 bases remained unmatched.

The rearrangement uses TRBV5-6 and TRBJ2-5; D not certain. Trimming left V 5 bases short and J 2 bases short, with 16 bases between. This CDR3 is built from 15 residues. Germline V lookup: CDR1 SGHDT, CDR2 YYEEEE. DNA of the CDR3: TGTGCCAGCAGGCCGTCGGGTGGGTATCAAGAGACCCAGTACTTC. Protein product: CASRPSGGYQETQYF.